This TCR beta chain was sequenced for a study of radiotherapy plus CTLA-4 blockade in lung cancer. Across the whole study: Objective responses emerged in 15% to 20% of patients, and roughly 30% attained disease control.

The assay was immunoSEQ multiplex PCR, and TCRdb's table has in-frame clones only and misses some. The table has about 47,000 clones, approximately 79% seen once. General study points: Radiotherapy plus ipilimumab was followed by expansion in blood of tumor-derived TCR clones. The best prediction of response reportedly came from early blood T cell clone dynamics, with interferon-beta.

To note about this clone: What it binds is unknown.

The source was peripheral blood, collected from a patient treated with radiotherapy plus ipilimumab. This sequence originates from a human donor with non-small cell lung cancer who had stable disease on radiotherapy plus ipilimumab.

The CDR3 region is CSVEDRTGATNEKLFF. CDR3 nucleotides: TGCAGCGTTGAAGATCGGACAGGGGCAACTAATGAAAAACTGTTTTTT. The J gene is TRBJ1-4, the V gene TRBV29-1, with TRBD1 identical over 9 bases. With V trimmed by 0 bases and J by 0 bases, 2 bases remained unmatched. This CDR3 region has 16 residues. Germline V gene data show CDR1 as SQVTM and CDR2 as ANQGSEA. Complete variable domain (other parts from reference TRBV29-1 and TRBJ1-4): SAVISQKPSRDICQRGTSLTIQCQVDSQVTMMFWYRQQPGQSLTLIATANQGSEATYESGFVIDKFPISRPNLTFSTLTVSNMSPEDSSIYLCSVEDRTGATNEKLFFGSGTQLSVL.